Presented here are 28 T cell receptor beta chains from one specimen sequenced in a study of blood T cell repertoires in COVID-19. Some clones are missing from TCRdb's copy, which holds only in-frame ones; the method was immunoSEQ multiplex PCR. The table includes under 300,000 clones, approximately 91% detected once. Sequenced input: PBMCs or T cells enriched from blood (not recorded which). The receptors were sampled from a woman between 40 and 55 years old with acute COVID-19.

The CDR3 nucleotides read TGCGCCAGCAGCCATCGGTACCAGCAGTTCTTC. It translates to CASSHRYQQFF. The chain is built from TRBV4-1 and TRBJ2-1; D is unclear. CDR1 MGHRA and CDR2 YSYEKL come from the germline V gene. This CDR3 is built from 11 residues. Deletions cut 3 bases from V and 11 bases from J, with 8 bases between.

A few counts support this clone. The rearrangement joins TRBV28 to TRBJ1-4, with 9 bases aligning to TRBD1. The junction had 5 bases not matched to a gene; V was cut back by 7 bases and J by 5 bases. CDR1 MDHEN and CDR2 SYDVKM come from the germline V gene. This CDR3 contains 14 residues. CDR3 protein: CASMEDRGNEKLFF. The CDR3 nucleotides are TGTGCCAGCATGGAGGACAGGGGAAATGAAAAACTGTTTTTT.

The CDR3 nucleotides are TGTGCCAGTAGCTTCATGGACAGGGACTCACCCCTCCACTTT. It yields the protein CASSFMDRDSPLHF. The rearrangement joins TRBV19 to TRBJ1-6, with 8 bases lining up with TRBD1. The V segment lost 6 bases and the J segment 10 bases; nucleotides outside the gene matches: 8. The CDR3 consists of 14 residues. Germline lookup yields CDR1 LNHDA and CDR2 SQIVND (reference sequence).

The chain is built from TRBV24-1 and TRBJ2-7; 9 bases align to TRBD1. With 4 bases clipped from V and 2 bases from J, the junction kept 5 bases outside the gene matches. Looked up from germline, CDR1 is KGHDR and CDR2 is SFDVKD. The CDR3 is 15 amino acids. CDR3 amino acids: CATSDSGTGTYEQYF. As DNA, the CDR3 is TGTGCCACCAGTGACTCCGGGACAGGGACCTACGAGCAGTACTTC.

The genes are TRBV5-1 and TRBJ1-6; D possibly corresponds to TRBD1 (5 bases). V gave up 1 base and J gave up 10 bases, with 15 bases separating them. The germline V gene encodes CDR1 SGHRS and CDR2 YFSETQ. The length of the CDR3 is 15 residues. In DNA, the CDR3 is TGCGCCAGCAGCTTGTTGACAGCTGGTCACTCACCCCTCCACTTT. Encoded protein: CASSLLTAGHSPLHF.

The chain carries TRBV10-3 and TRBJ1-2; 10 bases line up with TRBD1. Germline CDR1 ENHRY, CDR2 SYGVKD. With V trimmed by 7 bases and J by 7 bases, 9 bases remained unmatched. This CDR3 contains 14 residues. CDR3 loop: CAITPTGGQGGYTF. DNA for the CDR3: TGTGCCATCACTCCGACAGGGGGCCAGGGTGGCTACACCTTC.

V and J are TRBV2 and TRBJ1-1; D remains ambiguous. V was clipped by 8 bases and J by 6 bases, with 19 bases between them. From germline, CDR1 is SNHLY and CDR2 FYNNEI. The CDR3 consists of 14 residues. The CDR3 bases are TGTGCCAGCGCCACCGGGAGGGTTTGGGCTGAAGCTTTCTTT. This gives the protein CASATGRVWAEAFF.

There are a few counts of this clone. The chain recombines TRBV6-5 with TRBJ2-1, with TRBD1 matching over 7 bases. CDR3 size: 13 residues. Losses at the gene ends were 7 bases for V and 9 bases for J; bases not matched to a gene: 9. Germline lookup yields CDR1 MNHEY and CDR2 SVGAGI. This chain's CDR3 is CASTQQGLGEQFF. The CDR3 DNA reads as TGTGCCAGCACCCAACAGGGGTTGGGTGAGCAGTTCTTC.

This rearrangement joins TRBV5-4 to TRBJ2-1; 7 nucleotides align to TRBD2. J gave up 5 bases and V 3 bases, and 8 bases lay outside the gene matches. Per germline, CDR1 SGHNT and CDR2 YYREEE (reference sequence). This CDR3 is built from 15 residues. The CDR3 reads CASSWGGLANNEQFF. The CDR3 bases are TGTGCCAGCAGCTGGGGGGGTCTGGCCAACAATGAGCAGTTCTTC.

V usage is TRBV19 and J usage is TRBJ1-3, with D unclear. V lost 10 bases and J 3 bases, leaving 7 bases between the germline ends. Per the germline V gene, CDR1 is LNHDA and CDR2 is SQIVND (reference sequence). The CDR3 is 11 amino acids. Here the CDR3 reads CATSVGNTIYF. The CDR3 nucleotides are TGTGCCACCTCGGTTGGAAACACCATATATTTT. Full variable domain (missing parts from reference TRBV19 and TRBJ1-3): DGGITQSPKYLFRKEGQNVTLSCEQNLNHDAMYWYRQDPGQGLRLIYYSQIVNDFQKGDIAEGYSVSREKKESFPLTVTSAQKNPTAFYLCATSVGNTIYFGEGSWLTVV.

The J gene is TRBJ1-2, the V gene TRBV7-9; D call uncertain. Germline V gene sequence: CDR1 SEHNR, CDR2 FQNEAQ (reference sequence). V lost 1 base to trimming and J lost 0 bases, with 12 bases between them. The CDR3 has 16 residues. In DNA form, the CDR3 reads TGTGCCAGCAGCTTAGGCGGCGGAGGGACTAACTATGGCTACACCTTC. This sequence encodes CASSLGGGGTNYGYTF.

The chain employs TRBV7-2 and TRBJ2-3; 9 nucleotides line up with TRBD2. V trimming: 0 bases; J trimming: 3 bases; junction bases outside the gene matches: 4. The CDR3 has 16 amino acids. From germline, CDR1 is SGHTA and CDR2 FQGNSA. The CDR3 sequence is CASSLAGGRVTDTQYF. In DNA, the CDR3 is TGTGCCAGCAGCTTAGCGGGCGGGAGGGTAACAGATACGCAGTATTTT.

The gene calls are TRBV7-8 and TRBJ2-3; TRBD2 is a possible D gene (6 bases). This CDR3 region has 16 residues. Trimming stripped 7 bases from V and 1 base from J, with 18 bases between. The V gene's germline CDR1 is SGHVS and CDR2 FQNEAQ. CDR3 amino acids: CASTWGFSSGTDTQYF. The CDR3 DNA follows: TGTGCCAGCACCTGGGGCTTTTCTAGCGGCACAGATACGCAGTATTTT.

The V and J genes are TRBV6-5 and TRBJ1-6; 10 nucleotides line up with TRBD1. CDR1 and CDR2 from the germline V gene are MNHEY and SVGAGI. This CDR3 has 15 residues. V was clipped by 4 bases and J by 8 bases; unmatched bases: 5. Written as DNA, the CDR3 is TGTGCCAGCAGTTTCCGGGACAGGGGATATTCACCCCTCCACTTT. Protein sequence: CASSFRDRGYSPLHF.

The chain couples TRBV7-2 to TRBJ2-5; 12 bases are a match to TRBD2. Unmatched junction bases numbered 5, after V lost 5 bases and J lost 1 base. Germline-derived CDR1 and CDR2 are SGHTA and FQGNSA. This CDR3 region has 16 residues. The CDR3 nucleotides read TGTGCCAGCAGCCCCTCTAGCGGGAGGGCCCAAGAGACCCAGTACTTC. Protein product: CASSPSSGRAQETQYF.

The V call is TRBV28, the J call TRBJ2-4; tentatively, D is TRBD2 (5 bases). The CDR3 loop spans 17 amino acids. Germline V gives CDR1 MDHEN, CDR2 SYDVKM. The ends were cut back, 1 base at V and 3 bases at J, with 16 bases in the middle. DNA of the CDR3: TGTGCCAGCAGTTTATTTACTAGAGGGTCCCTCAAAAACATTCAGTACTTC. It codes for CASSLFTRGSLKNIQYF.

The CDR3 coding sequence is TGTGCCATCAGTGAACTAGCCTATGAGCAGTTCTTC. Protein: CAISELAYEQFF. The chain joins TRBV10-3 to TRBJ2-1; D perhaps matches TRBD2 (6 bases). The V end was cut by 3 bases, the J end by 8 bases, with 8 bases between. The CDR3 spans 12 residues. Germline-derived CDR1 and CDR2 are ENHRY and SYGVKD.

This clone was recorded at least ten times. V and J are TRBV19 and TRBJ2-1; tentatively, D is TRBD1 (6 bases). Germline CDR1 LNHDA, CDR2 SQIVND (reference sequence). The CDR3 sequence is 13 residues long. Trimming cost V 8 bases and J 1 base, with 9 bases left between them. CDR3 nucleotides: TGTGCCAGTGGAGGACAGTCCTACAATGAGCAGTTCTTC. It is translated as CASGGQSYNEQFF.

The chain combines TRBV7-2 with TRBJ2-3, with 8 bases that match TRBD2. V dropped 5 bases and J dropped 5; count of bases not matched to a gene: 15. Looked up from germline, CDR1 is SGHTA and CDR2 is FQGNSA. The CDR3 contains 17 residues. DNA for the CDR3: TGTGCCAGCAGCCCGGGGTACGGGAGGGCCGATCAAGATACGCAGTATTTT. Its protein is CASSPGYGRADQDTQYF.

The chain uses TRBV4-2 and TRBJ1-2; 9 positions match TRBD1. The CDR3 spans 15 residues. Germline V lookup: CDR1 LGHNA, CDR2 YNFKEQ. Trimming took 3 bases from V and 2 from J; bases not matched to a gene: 4. Here the CDR3 DNA reads TGTGCCAGCAGCCAGGCCGGGACAGGGAACTATGGCTACACCTTC. Its protein is CASSQAGTGNYGYTF.

This chain connects TRBV18 to TRBJ1-2; D ambiguous. The CDR3 totals 14 residues. V was shortened by 2 bases and J by 1 base, with 8 bases between the two germline ends. CDR1 and CDR2 from the germline V gene are KGHSH and LQKENI. The CDR3 nucleotides read TGTGCCAGCTCACCAGCGGGCCGTAACTATGGCTACACCTTC. This encodes CASSPAGRNYGYTF.

This chain connects TRBV5-1 to TRBJ2-3; D uncertain. The CDR3 is made up of 16 amino acids. V lost 1 base to trimming and J lost 8 bases, with 20 bases between them. The germline V gene encodes CDR1 SGHRS and CDR2 YFSETQ. The CDR3: CASSLSRVTSSSTQYF. The CDR3, as DNA: TGCGCCAGCAGCTTGTCCCGGGTTACCTCTTCTAGTACGCAGTATTTT.

The CDR3 region has the DNA TGTGCCTGGGAGAGAGGGAGGGAGCAGTTCTTC. Amino acids: CAWERGREQFF. The chain combines TRBV30 with TRBJ2-1; the D gene is possibly TRBD2 (6 bases). The V gene lost 5 bases and the J gene lost 10 bases, with 12 bases spanning the gap. In germline, CDR1 is GTSNPN, CDR2 SVGIG (reference sequence). This CDR3 has 11 residues.

This clone was seen a single time. V usage is TRBV24-1 and J usage is TRBJ1-2, with D maybe TRBD1 (5 bases). V dropped 2 bases and J dropped 4 bases, with 22 bases sitting between them. CDR3 length: 18 amino acids. CDR1 is KGHDR, CDR2 SFDVKD, per germline. The CDR3 protein is CATSDSQTLDQGPYGYTF. Here the CDR3 DNA reads TGTGCCACCAGTGATTCGCAAACCCTAGACCAGGGTCCCTATGGCTACACCTTC.

This clone was seen more than once but under ten times. The chain couples TRBV10-3 to TRBJ2-3; tentatively, D is TRBD1 (5 bases). This CDR3 region has 16 residues. Between the trimmed V and J ends, which lost 10 bases and 1 base, there was a span of 21 bases. Germline V gene data show CDR1 as ENHRY and CDR2 as SYGVKD. As DNA, the CDR3 is TGTGCCACGGGTGATATTACAGGACCGGGCACAGATACGCAGTATTTT. This codes for CATGDITGPGTDTQYF.

This clone was observed a single time. The rearrangement links TRBV2 to TRBJ2-1, with 9 bases lining up with TRBD2. This CDR3 is 17 amino acids long. Losses at the gene ends were 4 bases for V and 3 bases for J; bases not matched to a gene: 10. Germline V lookup: CDR1 SNHLY, CDR2 FYNNEI. For the CDR3, the DNA is TGTGCCAGCAGTGCCTACTCCAGCGGGGGGTTCTACAATGAGCAGTTCTTC. Protein sequence: CASSAYSSGGFYNEQFF.

The rearrangement uses TRBV7-2 and TRBJ2-5; D gene ambiguous. The germline V gene encodes CDR1 SGHTA and CDR2 FQGNSA. The CDR3 is 13 amino acids. The V end was cut by 5 bases, the J end by 1 base, with 8 bases between. This CDR3 reads CASSVWAQETQYF. CDR3 in DNA: TGTGCCAGCAGCGTGTGGGCCCAAGAGACCCAGTACTTC.

The chain carries TRBV21-1 and TRBJ2-7; the table assigns TRBD2, which was not confirmed against the DNA. TRBV21-1 is a pseudogene. The CDR3 is made up of 16 amino acids. As DNA, the CDR3 is TGTGCCAGCAGCAAATATTTCCAGCGGGGCTACTACGAGCAGTACTTC. Translation: CASSKYFQRGYYEQYF.